The rows below give T cell receptor beta chains drawn from one sample of a study of blood T cell repertoires in COVID-19. Some clones are missing from TCRdb's copy, which holds only in-frame ones; the method was immunoSEQ multiplex PCR. The repertoire has around 71,000 clones, about 86% of them found once; the top ten carry 28%. The sequencing input was peripheral blood. Receptors were obtained from a man in his sixties or seventies with acute or convalescent COVID-19. Both conserved end residues are part of each CDR3. Fields, in order: J gene, clone size, D gene, V gene, CDR3 protein, CDR3 DNA. D genes are given only for firm matches. Rows may omit the clone size; those that give it use once, few, many or a size class.

>TRBJ1-2|.|.|TRBV28
CASSSQGLGDYGYTF
TGTGCCAGCAGCTCCCAGGGGCTAGGGGACTATGGCTACACCTTC
>TRBJ1-1|once|.|TRBV20-1
CSASYDSGAEAFF
TGCAGTGCTAGTTATGATAGCGGCGCTGAAGCTTTCTTT
>TRBJ1-2|.|.|TRBV18
CASSLTGTNYGYTF
TGTGCCAGCTCACTAACCGGGACTAACTATGGCTACACCTTC
>TRBJ2-1|.|TRBD2|TRBV5-4
CASSLLAGALGYNEQFF
TGTGCCAGCAGCTTACTAGCGGGAGCTCTAGGGTACAATGAGCAGTTCTTC
>TRBJ2-7|.|TRBD2|TRBV4-3
CASSQLTESGASGRAHEQYF
TGCGCCAGCAGCCAACTTACCGAATCAGGGGCTAGCGGGAGGGCCCACGAGCAGTACTTC
>TRBJ1-2|.|.|TRBV19
CASSIGSGPDYGYTF
TGTGCCAGTAGTATAGGATCAGGGCCGGACTATGGCTACACCTTC
>TRBJ2-7|.|TRBD2|TRBV7-8
CASSWVAGGKTYEQYF
TGTGCCAGCAGCTGGGTAGCGGGAGGGAAGACCTACGAGCAGTACTTC
>TRBJ1-1|.|.|TRBV19
CATAGGLAEAFF
TGTGCCACAGCCGGGGGTTTGGCTGAAGCTTTCTTT
>TRBJ2-1|.|.|TRBV7-9
CASSSALGALHNEQFF
TGTGCCAGCAGCTCGGCCCTGGGAGCATTGCACAATGAGCAGTTCTTC
>TRBJ2-6|.|.|TRBV19
CASRTLGGEGSDSGANVLTF
TGTGCCAGTAGAACCCTAGGTGGAGAGGGTAGTGACTCTGGGGCCAACGTCCTGACTTTC
>TRBJ2-1|.|.|TRBV6-5
CASSPDGDKQFF
TGTGCCAGCAGTCCAGACGGGGATAAGCAGTTCTTC
>TRBJ2-3|.|TRBD1|TRBV5-1
CASSPTTGGRVSGLNTDTQYF
TGCGCCAGCAGCCCAACGACAGGGGGTAGGGTTAGCGGGTTAAACACAGATACGCAGTATTTT
>TRBJ2-2|.|.|TRBV5-1
CASSQNSNTGELFF
TGCGCCAGCAGCCAAAACAGCAACACCGGGGAGCTGTTTTTT
>TRBJ1-2|once|.|TRBV6-5
CASTQGRLYGYTF
TGTGCCAGCACCCAGGGTCGCCTCTATGGCTACACCTTC
>TRBJ2-7|.|.|TRBV15
CATSRDRRAGEQYF
TGTGCCACCAGCAGAGATCGTAGAGCAGGCGAGCAGTACTTC
>TRBJ2-5|once|.|TRBV24-1
CATSESGVQETQYF
TGTGCCACCAGTGAGTCAGGGGTTCAAGAGACCCAGTACTTC
>TRBJ1-2|.|.|TRBV15
CATSRERGPYGYTF
TGTGCCACCAGCAGAGAACGCGGCCCCTATGGCTACACCTTC
>TRBJ1-1|.|TRBD1|TRBV19
CASSTAPGDREGTEAFF
TGTGCCAGTAGTACCGCCCCCGGGGACAGGGAAGGCACTGAAGCTTTCTTT
>TRBJ2-1|.|TRBD2|TRBV5-1
CASSRRISGSGEQFF
TGCGCCAGCAGCCGCAGAATTAGCGGGAGCGGGGAGCAGTTCTTC
>TRBJ2-5|.|.|TRBV7-3
CASSLAPGETQYF
TGTGCCAGCAGCTTAGCGCCAGGGGAGACCCAGTACTTC
>TRBJ1-1|few|.|TRBV7-3
CASSPGSSLMNTEAFF
TGTGCCAGCAGCCCAGGGTCCTCTTTAATGAACACTGAAGCTTTCTTT
>TRBJ1-1|.|.|TRBV28
CASSFRAGVGVTEAFF
TGTGCCAGCAGTTTTAGGGCAGGGGTGGGGGTCACTGAAGCTTTCTTT
>TRBJ2-3|once|.|TRBV4-1
CASSEVSADTQYF
TGCGCCAGCAGCGAAGTGAGCGCAGATACGCAGTATTTT
>TRBJ2-1|.|TRBD2|TRBV7-2
CASSLDPRLAGAYNEQFF
TGTGCCAGCAGCTTAGATCCACGACTAGCGGGAGCCTACAATGAGCAGTTCTTC
>TRBJ2-2|.|.|TRBV9
CASSVGGSPNTGELFF
TGTGCCAGCAGCGTAGGAGGGAGCCCGAACACCGGGGAGCTGTTTTTT
>TRBJ2-7|.|.|TRBV7-6
CASGSSYEQYF
TGTGCCAGCGGTAGCTCCTACGAGCAGTACTTC
>TRBJ2-1|.|TRBD2|TRBV7-3
CASSLTLAGGEQFF
TGTGCCAGCAGCTTAACACTAGCGGGCGGTGAGCAGTTCTTC
>TRBJ2-2|.|TRBD1|TRBV19
CASSIARGRTTGELFF
TGTGCCAGTAGTATAGCCAGGGGGAGAACGACCGGGGAGCTGTTTTTT
>TRBJ2-1|.|TRBD1|TRBV3-1/TRBV3-2
CASSPRDRGRMNEQFF
TGTGCCAGCAGCCCCCGGGACAGGGGGCGCATGAATGAGCAGTTCTTC
>TRBJ2-1|once|.|TRBV27
CASSLIARDNEQFF
TGTGCCAGCAGTTTGATAGCGAGAGACAATGAGCAGTTCTTC
>TRBJ2-7|.|.|TRBV6-5
CASTRTEPYEQYF
TGTGCCAGCACCCGGACAGAACCCTACGAGCAGTACTTC
>TRBJ2-3|.|TRBD1|TRBV10-3
CAISDYDRDRGQYF
TGTGCCATCAGTGATTACGACCGGGACAGGGGGCAGTATTTT
>TRBJ2-2|.|TRBD1|TRBV11-2
CASSSDRGNTGELFF
TGTGCCAGCAGCTCGGACAGGGGGAACACCGGGGAGCTGTTTTTT
>TRBJ1-2|few|TRBD1|TRBV9
CASSVDSQGAANYGYTF
TGTGCCAGCAGCGTAGATTCACAGGGGGCAGCTAACTATGGCTACACCTTC
>TRBJ2-1|few|TRBD2|TRBV6-5
CASRSGGNNEQFF
TGTGCCAGCAGGTCCGGGGGGAACAATGAGCAGTTCTTC
>TRBJ1-1|.|TRBD1|TRBV27
CASSRYRGRSTEAFF
TGTGCCAGCAGTAGGTACAGGGGGCGAAGCACTGAAGCTTTCTTT
>TRBJ2-1|.|TRBD2|TRBV11-2
CASTVPGGTYNEQFF
TGTGCCAGCACCGTCCCGGGGGGGACCTACAATGAGCAGTTCTTC
>TRBJ2-7|.|.|TRBV20-1
CSASPGTPPYEQYF
TGCAGTGCTAGTCCCGGGACACCACCCTACGAGCAGTACTTC
>TRBJ2-3|.|TRBD2|TRBV19
CASVRDYNTDTQYF
TGTGCCAGTGTGCGGGACTACAACACAGATACGCAGTATTTT
>TRBJ2-3|.|TRBD1|TRBV18
CASSPQGAHTDTQYF
TGTGCCAGCTCACCACAGGGGGCTCACACAGATACGCAGTATTTT
>TRBJ2-3|.|TRBD1|TRBV28
CASSLRQGDTQYF
TGTGCCAGCAGTTTACGACAGGGGGATACGCAGTATTTT
>TRBJ2-1|.|.|TRBV18
CASSLTTGPNNEQFF
TGTGCCAGCTCCCTAACTACAGGGCCCAACAATGAGCAGTTCTTC
>TRBJ2-1|.|.|TRBV6-5
CASRIRGEQFF
TGTGCCAGCAGAATCCGAGGGGAGCAGTTCTTC
>TRBJ1-2|.|.|TRBV6-5
CASKGESYGYTF
TGTGCCAGCAAGGGAGAAAGCTATGGCTACACCTTC
>TRBJ1-5|few|TRBD1|TRBV19
CASSSSGQGGYSNQPQHF
TGTGCCAGTAGTAGTTCGGGACAGGGGGGATATAGCAATCAGCCCCAGCATTTT
>TRBJ1-1|.|.|TRBV29-1
CSVVRESNTEAFF
TGCAGCGTTGTCCGGGAGAGCAACACTGAAGCTTTCTTT
>TRBJ2-1|.|TRBD2|TRBV10-3
CAISEGTSGAYNEQFF
TGTGCCATCAGTGAGGGGACTAGCGGAGCCTACAATGAGCAGTTCTTC